This section outlines one TCR beta chain sequence together with its context. Enrolment of Seattle patients took place during active infection, and they were followed longitudinally. The repertoire was sequenced with immunoSEQ multiplex PCR; TCRdb's copy has only in-frame clones and lacks some. The sample carries some 310,000 clones, 85% to 90% recorded once. The data were obtained in a study of blood T cell repertoires in COVID-19. The wider study: Samples of COVID-19 (acute and convalescent) were obtained from the United States, Italy and Spain. The analysed material was cDNA or gDNA that came from T cells, B-cell-depleted T cells, or PBMCs.

This CDR3 has 13 residues. Germline loops: CDR1 SGHDT, CDR2 YYEEEE. The V segment lost 4 bases and the J segment 4 bases; nucleotides outside the gene matches: 3. The sample comprised peripheral blood. This TCR was sampled from a woman between 25 and 40 years old with COVID-19, enrolled during active disease. J is TRBJ1-1 and V is TRBV5-6, with 8 positions matching TRBD1. This CDR3 reads CASSKTGGTEAFF. The CDR3 region has the DNA TGTGCCAGCAGCAAAACAGGGGGCACTGAAGCTTTCTTT.